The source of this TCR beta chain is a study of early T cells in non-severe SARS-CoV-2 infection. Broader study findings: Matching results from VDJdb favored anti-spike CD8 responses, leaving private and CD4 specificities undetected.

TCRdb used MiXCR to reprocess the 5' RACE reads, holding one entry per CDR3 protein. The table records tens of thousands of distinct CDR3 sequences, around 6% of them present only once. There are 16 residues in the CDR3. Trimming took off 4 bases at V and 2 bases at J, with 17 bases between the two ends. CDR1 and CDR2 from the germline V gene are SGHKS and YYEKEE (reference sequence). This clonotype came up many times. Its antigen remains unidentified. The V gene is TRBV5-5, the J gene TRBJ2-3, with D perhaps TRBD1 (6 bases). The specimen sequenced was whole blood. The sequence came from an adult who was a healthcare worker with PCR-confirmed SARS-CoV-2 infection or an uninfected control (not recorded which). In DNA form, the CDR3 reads TGTGCCAGCAGCATGAGGGGGACATCCACCACAGATACGCAGTATTTT. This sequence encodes CASSMRGTSTTDTQYF.